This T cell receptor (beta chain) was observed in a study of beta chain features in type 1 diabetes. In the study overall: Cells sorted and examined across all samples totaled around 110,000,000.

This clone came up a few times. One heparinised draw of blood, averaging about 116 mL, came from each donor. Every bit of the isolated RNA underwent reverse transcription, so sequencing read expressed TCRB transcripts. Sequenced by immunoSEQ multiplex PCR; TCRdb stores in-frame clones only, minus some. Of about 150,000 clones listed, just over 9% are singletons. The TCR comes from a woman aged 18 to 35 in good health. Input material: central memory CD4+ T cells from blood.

In DNA, the CDR3 is TGTGCCAGCCTGCGGGGGAGCGCGGAGACCCAGTACTTC. This encodes CASLRGSAETQYF. The V and J genes are TRBV6-6 and TRBJ2-5, with 7 bases fitting TRBD2. The germline V gene encodes CDR1 MNHNY and CDR2 SVGAGI (reference sequence). Trimming removed 8 bases from V and 5 bases from J; junction bases left unmatched: 8. This CDR3 region has 13 residues.